This T cell receptor beta chain derives from a study of T cells after yellow fever vaccination. Germline CDR1 and CDR2: MGHDK and SYGVNS. This CDR3 comprises 16 residues. Trimming shortened V by 5 bases and J by 10 bases, and 25 bases separated the two germline ends. TCRdb redid the calling of the 5' RACE reads with MiXCR, one entry per CDR3 protein. The table has almost 600,000 distinct CDR3 sequences, approximately 13% seen once; the top ten hold around 15%. This receptor was obtained from a man aged 30 to 39 who received the YFV17D yellow fever vaccine. The chain recombines TRBV25-1 with TRBJ2-3; D is perhaps TRBD2 (6 bases). The sample consisted of PBMCs, taken on the day of the yellow fever booster vaccination. CDR3 coding DNA: TGTGCCAGCAGTCCCCCGAGGGCCCCCTCCGGGGGATCGCAGTATTTT. It yields the protein CASSPPRAPSGGSQYF.